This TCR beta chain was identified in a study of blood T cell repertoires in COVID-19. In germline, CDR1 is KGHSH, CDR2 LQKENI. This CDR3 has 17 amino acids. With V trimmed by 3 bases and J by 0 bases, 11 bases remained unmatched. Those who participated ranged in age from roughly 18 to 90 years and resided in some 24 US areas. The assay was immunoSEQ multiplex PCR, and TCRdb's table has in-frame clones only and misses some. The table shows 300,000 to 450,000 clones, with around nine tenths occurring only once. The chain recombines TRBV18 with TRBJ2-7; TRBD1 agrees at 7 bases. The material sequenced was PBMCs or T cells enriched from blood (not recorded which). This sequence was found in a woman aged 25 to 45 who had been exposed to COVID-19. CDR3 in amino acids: CASSPYSGTDLSYEQYF. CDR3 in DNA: TGTGCCAGCTCACCTTACTCCGGGACAGACCTCTCCTACGAGCAGTACTTC.